Each of the 12 T cell receptor beta chains below was sequenced from the same sample in a study of CD8 T cells in Susac syndrome. Random-hexamer reverse transcription was applied to roughly 0.45 to 1 ug RNA. TCRdb fed the immunoSEQ multiplex PCR reads into MiXCR, producing one record per CDR3 protein. The sample records about 440,000 distinct CDR3 sequences, 75% to 90% being singletons. Sequencing was done on a sample of CD8+ T cells from PBMCs. These receptors all stem from a human donor with multiple sclerosis.

This rearrangement joins TRBV7-9 to TRBJ1-1; D is unclear. This CDR3 has 15 residues. The germline V gene encodes CDR1 SEHNR and CDR2 FQNEAQ (reference sequence). The V gene lost 5 bases and the J gene lost 2 bases, with 15 bases spanning the gap. Here the CDR3 reads CASSPPKQRNTEAFF. The CDR3 DNA reads TGTGCCAGCAGCCCACCAAAACAGAGAAACACTGAAGCTTTCTTT.

This clonotype appeared a few times. V gene TRBV28 combines with J gene TRBJ2-7, with D perhaps matching TRBD1 (5 bases). Trimming removed 3 bases at V and 4 bases at J, with 10 bases between. The CDR3 length is 13 residues. Germline V CDR1 and CDR2: MDHEN, SYDVKM. In nucleotides, the CDR3 is TGTGCCAGCAGTTTTGGGGCATATTACGAGCAGTACTTC. It encodes CASSFGAYYEQYF.

The chain couples TRBV20-1 to TRBJ2-2; the D is unclear. The CDR3 length is 13 residues. Per the germline V gene, CDR1 is DFQATT and CDR2 is SNEGSKA (reference sequence). V shed 2 bases and J shed 0 bases, with 4 bases lying between them. The DNA for the CDR3 is TGCAGTGCTAGAAGCCCGAACACCGGGGAGCTGTTTTTT. Its protein is CSARSPNTGELFF.

The J gene is TRBJ2-7, the V gene TRBV6-1; D is perhaps TRBD2 (5 bases). The CDR3 runs to 14 residues. Germline CDR1 reads MNHNS; CDR2 reads SASEGT. V lost 2 bases and J lost 3, with 11 bases in between. The CDR3 reads CASSEPFGVYEQYF. The CDR3 DNA is TGTGCCAGCAGTGAACCCTTCGGGGTCTACGAGCAGTACTTC.

V and J are TRBV12-3 or TRBV12-4 and TRBJ2-7; unclear D gene. The CDR3 consists of 12 residues. V was clipped by 3 bases and J by 2 bases, with 5 bases between them. CDR3 amino acids: CASSFDPYEQYF. The CDR3 DNA is TGTGCCAGCAGTTTCGACCCCTACGAGCAGTACTTC.

The rearrangement links TRBV6-5 to TRBJ2-2; 7 bases align to TRBD2. Losses at the gene ends were 3 bases for V and 10 bases for J; bases not matched to a gene: 11. Germline V gives CDR1 MNHEY, CDR2 SVGAGI. There are 15 residues in the CDR3. CDR3 DNA sequence: TGTGCCAGCAGTTATGCGGTAGGCGGGAGTGTGGAGCTGTTTTTT. This translates into CASSYAVGGSVELFF.

This chain uses TRBV10-3 with TRBJ2-7; no clear D gene. CDR1 ENHRY and CDR2 SYGVKD come from the germline V gene. The CDR3 runs to 13 residues. The germline V and J ends were trimmed by 0 bases and 4 bases, with 7 bases remaining between them. The CDR3 DNA sequence: TGTGCCATCAGTGAGTCTATTCAATACGAGCAGTACTTC. Amino acid sequence: CAISESIQYEQYF.

The chain joins TRBV13 to TRBJ1-2, with D possibly being TRBD1 (6 bases). The CDR3 contains 13 residues. Germline lookup yields CDR1 PRHDT and CDR2 FYEKMQ (reference sequence). V shed 2 bases and J shed 8 bases, with 12 bases lying between them. The DNA of the CDR3 is TGTGCCAGCAGCTTAACAGGGAGCGGGGGCTACACCTTC. It translates to CASSLTGSGGYTF.

The chain is built from TRBV5-4 and TRBJ1-1, with D possibly being TRBD1 (6 bases). V was trimmed by 3 bases and J by 11 bases, leaving 17 bases between them. CDR1 is SGHNT and CDR2 is YYREEE in the germline V gene (reference sequence). The length of the CDR3 is 13 residues. The CDR3 protein is CASSWGGSLAAFF. CDR3 nucleotides: TGTGCCAGCAGCTGGGGGGGCAGCCTTGCTGCTTTCTTT.

About this clonotype: Germline and junction disagree at one end, which may indicate a read error. J is TRBJ2-7 and V is TRBV7-9; 13 bases are shared with TRBD2. The germline gives CDR1 SEHNR, CDR2 FQNEAQ (reference sequence). The CDR3 totals 16 residues. The CDR3 bases are TGTGCCAGCAGCTCCTGGACTAGCGGGAGTCTGAACGAGCGGTACTTC. It is translated as CASSSWTSGSLNERYF.

The V gene is TRBV4-2, the J gene TRBJ1-1; D is unclear. This CDR3 spans 18 amino acids. V dropped 0 bases and J dropped 1 base, with 18 bases sitting between them. Germline V gives CDR1 LGHNA, CDR2 YNFKEQ. The CDR3 DNA sequence: TGTGCCAGCAGCCAAGATAGGAAAGAGGACCAGAAGAACACTGAAGCTTTCTTT. Translated: CASSQDRKEDQKNTEAFF.

A single count supports this clonotype. The V call is TRBV12-5, the J call TRBJ2-2; perhaps TRBD1 as D (6 bases). From germline, CDR1 is LGHNT and CDR2 FRNRAP. V dropped 1 base and J dropped 4 bases, with 13 bases sitting between them. This CDR3 comprises 16 residues. CDR3 coding DNA: TGTGCTAGTGGTTTGGCTCCTACAGGGTCCACCGGGGAGCTGTTTTTT. This encodes CASGLAPTGSTGELFF.